The sample holds a few counts of the clone carrying this TCR beta chain. Its antigen is unidentified. This record belongs to a study of shared clonotypes between healthy human individuals. Study outcomes and limitations: Several donors shared about 4.5% of their naive CD4 clonotypes.

Method: immunoSEQ multiplex PCR; TCRdb's copy keeps in-frame clones and lacks some. The sample records roughly 1,000,000 clones, approximately 80% being singletons. The sample comprised memory CD4+ T cells from PBMCs. The subset denotes: CD45RA-negative fraction. The sequence derives from a man aged 18 to 35 in good health. Some clones in this sample may be carry-over from other donors' samples.

CDR3 amino acids: CASSYSRTRSYNEQFF. The CDR3 DNA sequence: TGTGCCAGCAGTTACTCGAGAACAAGATCCTACAATGAGCAGTTCTTC. The chain is built from TRBV6-5 and TRBJ2-1; the D is unclear. Germline assignment: CDR1 MNHEY and CDR2 SVGAGI. Trimming took 0 bases from V and 1 from J, leaving 10 bases between them. The CDR3 length is 16 residues.